These 3 T cell receptor beta chains were all obtained from the same sample, sequenced in a study of T cells after yellow fever vaccination. MiXCR, run by TCRdb on the 5' RACE reads, gives a single entry per CDR3 protein. The sample has 120,000 or so distinct CDR3 sequences, around 15% seen once; the top ten hold approximately 43%. The specimen comprised CD8+ T cells sorted from PBMCs, sampled 5 days after the yellow fever booster vaccination. Receptor source: a man aged 18 to 29 who received the YFV17D yellow fever vaccine.

This clonotype was seen only a few times. The V and J genes are TRBV20-1 and TRBJ2-7; 9 nucleotides agree with TRBD1. Germline CDR1 and CDR2: DFQATT and SNEGSKA (reference sequence). V shed 3 bases, J shed 3 bases, and the junction held 6 bases outside the gene matches. CDR3 length: 14 residues. CDR3 region: CSARYRTGDYEQYF. The CDR3 bases are TGCAGTGCTAGGTATAGGACAGGGGACTACGAGCAGTACTTC.

This clonotype occurred a few times. V and J are TRBV5-6 and TRBJ2-1, with D perhaps matching TRBD2 (5 bases). Trimming cost V 3 bases and J 4 bases, with 11 bases left between them. Per germline, CDR1 SGHDT and CDR2 YYEEEE. This CDR3 is 14 amino acids long. The CDR3 here is CASSSIREYNEQFF. CDR3 coding DNA: TGTGCCAGCAGCTCCATTCGGGAATACAATGAGCAGTTCTTC.

The table lists this clonotype with a few counts. The chain employs TRBV7-9 and TRBJ1-2; tentative D call: TRBD1 (5 bases). The V and J ends lost 2 bases and 6 bases respectively, with 19 bases between them. This CDR3 has 16 residues. Germline V gives CDR1 SEHNR, CDR2 FQNEAQ (reference sequence). CDR3 sequence reads: CASSLQTLRGSDGYTF. For the CDR3, the DNA is TGTGCCAGCAGCTTACAGACCTTGCGGGGGTCGGATGGCTACACCTTC.